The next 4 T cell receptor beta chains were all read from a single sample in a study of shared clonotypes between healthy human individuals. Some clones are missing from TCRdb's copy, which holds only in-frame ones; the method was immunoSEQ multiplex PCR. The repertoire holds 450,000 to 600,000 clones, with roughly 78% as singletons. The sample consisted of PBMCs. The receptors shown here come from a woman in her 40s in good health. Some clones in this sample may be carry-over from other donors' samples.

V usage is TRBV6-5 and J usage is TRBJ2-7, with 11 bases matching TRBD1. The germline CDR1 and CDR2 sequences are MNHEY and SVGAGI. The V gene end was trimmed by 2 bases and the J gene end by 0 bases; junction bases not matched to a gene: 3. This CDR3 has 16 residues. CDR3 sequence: CASSYGGTGGSYEQYF. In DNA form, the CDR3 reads TGTGCCAGCAGTTACGGCGGGACAGGGGGCTCCTACGAGCAGTACTTC.

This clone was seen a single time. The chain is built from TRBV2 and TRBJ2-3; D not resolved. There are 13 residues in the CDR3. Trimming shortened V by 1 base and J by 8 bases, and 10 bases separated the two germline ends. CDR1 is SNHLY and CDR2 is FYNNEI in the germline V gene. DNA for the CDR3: TGTGCCAGCAGTGAAGGGCGCAGTGGTACGCAGTATTTT. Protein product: CASSEGRSGTQYF.

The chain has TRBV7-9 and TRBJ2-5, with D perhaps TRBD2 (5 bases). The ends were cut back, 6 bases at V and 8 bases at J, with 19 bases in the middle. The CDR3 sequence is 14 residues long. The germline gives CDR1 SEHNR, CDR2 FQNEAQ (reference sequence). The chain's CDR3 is CASSYMQERVTQYF. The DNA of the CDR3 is TGTGCCAGCAGTTATATGCAGGAGAGGGTTACCCAGTACTTC.

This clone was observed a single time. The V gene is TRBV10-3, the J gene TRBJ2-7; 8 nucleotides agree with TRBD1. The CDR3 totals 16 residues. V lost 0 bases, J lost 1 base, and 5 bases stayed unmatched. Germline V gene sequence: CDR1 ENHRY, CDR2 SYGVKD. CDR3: CAISESRRQGSYEQYF. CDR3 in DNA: TGTGCCATCAGTGAGTCTCGGCGACAGGGGTCCTACGAGCAGTACTTC.